Below, 20 T cell receptor beta chains from the same sample are listed, as sequenced in a study of OX40 agonist ivuxolimab in advanced cancers. The data were produced by immunoSEQ multiplex PCR, yet TCRdb's version contains in-frame clones alone and is incomplete. The sample carries roughly 13,000 clones, around four fifths recorded once. The sample here was CD4+ or CD8+ T cells sorted from blood, taken in a trial of the OX40 agonist ivuxolimab. The source of these receptors is an adult with an advanced solid tumor such as melanoma, head and neck, liver or kidney cancer.

This chain links TRBV5-4 with TRBJ1-1; D may be TRBD1 (5 bases). The CDR3 totals 14 residues. V gave up 5 bases and J gave up 0 bases, with 11 bases separating them. The germline CDR1 and CDR2 sequences are SGHNT and YYREEE (reference sequence). Here the CDR3 DNA reads TGTGCCAGCAGTATGCAGGGCTTGAACACTGAAGCTTTCTTT. Amino acid sequence: CASSMQGLNTEAFF.

J is TRBJ2-7 and V is TRBV7-2, with D hard to call. There are 13 residues in the CDR3. Trimming pared 5 bases from V and 2 bases from J, leaving 10 bases between. Germline CDR1 is SGHTA and CDR2 is FQGNSA. The CDR3: CASSPGITYEQYF. Here the CDR3 DNA reads TGTGCCAGCAGCCCGGGCATCACCTACGAGCAGTACTTC.

The V gene is TRBV4-1, the J gene TRBJ1-2; tentative D call: TRBD1 (5 bases). Germline CDR1 MGHRA, CDR2 YSYEKL. V was cut by 1 base and J by 8 bases, with 11 bases left in between. The CDR3 loop spans 13 amino acids. In nucleotides, the CDR3 is TGCGCCAGCAGCCAAGGGGCAGGGACCGGCTACACCTTC. It is translated as CASSQGAGTGYTF.

This chain joins TRBV9 and TRBJ2-1; D unresolved. CDR1 and CDR2 from the germline V gene are SGDLS and YYNGEE. V was shortened by 3 bases and J by 4 bases, with 8 bases between the two germline ends. This CDR3 has 13 amino acids. The CDR3 reads CASSALGYNEQFF. The CDR3 DNA reads TGTGCCAGCAGCGCGTTGGGGTACAATGAGCAGTTCTTC.

Within the sample, this clone is medium-sized. The chain recombines TRBV11-2 with TRBJ2-7; TRBD2 agrees at 8 bases. The CDR3 consists of 15 residues. The ends lost 0 bases at V and 4 bases at J; junction bases unmatched: 5. Germline V gene lookup returns CDR1 SGHAT and CDR2 FQNNGV. CDR3 protein: CASSLEGSGVYEQYF. DNA for the CDR3: TGTGCCAGCAGCTTAGAGGGTAGCGGGGTGTACGAGCAGTACTTC.

This clone has only a few counts. The chain recombines TRBV15 with TRBJ2-7; tentatively, D is TRBD1 or TRBD2 (5 bases each). The germline V gene has CDR1 LNHNV and CDR2 YYDKDF (reference sequence). Trimming shortened V by 3 bases and J by 2 bases, and 14 bases separated the two germline ends. The CDR3 is 15 residues long. DNA of the CDR3: TGTGCCACCAGCAGCAGACGGGACCCCCCCTACGAGCAGTACTTC. Protein sequence: CATSSRRDPPYEQYF. The full variable domain, with the rest looked up from reference TRBV15 and TRBJ2-7, is DAMVIQNPRYQVTQFGKPVTLSCSQTLNHNVMYWYQQKSSQAPKLLFHYYDKDFNNEADTPDNFQSRRPNTSFCFLDIRSPGLGDTAMYLCATSSRRDPPYEQYFGPGTRLTVT.

The chain combines TRBV28 with TRBJ1-2; 10 nucleotides line up with TRBD1. V was pared by 6 bases and J by 6 bases, with 1 base of the junction left unmatched. Per the germline V gene, CDR1 is MDHEN and CDR2 is SYDVKM. This CDR3 is 12 amino acids long. CDR3 sequence: CASSGTGDGYTF. DNA for the CDR3: TGTGCCAGCAGCGGGACAGGGGATGGCTACACCTTC.

In nucleotides, the CDR3 is TGCAGCGTTGTTGCGTCTAGGTCAGCTAACTATGGCTACACCTTC. It is translated as CSVVASRSANYGYTF. The chain is built from TRBV29-1 and TRBJ1-2; no clear D gene. Trimming left V 4 bases short and J 0 bases short, with 15 bases between. The CDR3 covers 15 residues. Germline assignment: CDR1 SQVTM and CDR2 ANQGSEA.

V and J are TRBV27 and TRBJ1-4; no clear D gene. The CDR3 totals 14 residues. Germline lookup yields CDR1 MNHEY and CDR2 SMNVEV (reference sequence). Trimming removed 6 bases from V and 4 bases from J, with 12 bases in between. The CDR3 DNA is TGTGCCAGCAGAGGTTGGACCTTTAATGAAAAACTGTTTTTT. Residues: CASRGWTFNEKLFF.

The CDR3 here is CASSSLFAGGVMSYEQYF. In DNA form, the CDR3 reads TGTGCCAGCAGTTCCCTCTTCGCTGGGGGCGTTATGTCCTACGAGCAGTACTTC. J is TRBJ2-7 and V is TRBV27, with D possibly TRBD1 on 6 matching bases. Germline V gives CDR1 MNHEY, CDR2 SMNVEV (reference sequence). This CDR3 contains 18 residues. V gave up 4 bases and J gave up 1 base, with 23 bases separating them.

In its sample, this clone is medium-sized. The V and J genes are TRBV15 and TRBJ1-1; D unresolved. Per the germline V gene, CDR1 is LNHNV and CDR2 is YYDKDF (reference sequence). The V end lost 3 bases, the J end lost 0 bases, and 11 bases lay between the germline ends. The CDR3 runs to 15 residues. The CDR3 sequence: CATSSLGQMNTEAFF. The CDR3 coding sequence is TGTGCCACCAGCAGTTTAGGTCAGATGAACACTGAAGCTTTCTTT. The entire variable domain, with the rest obtained from reference TRBV15 and TRBJ1-1, is as follows: DAMVIQNPRYQVTQFGKPVTLSCSQTLNHNVMYWYQQKSSQAPKLLFHYYDKDFNNEADTPDNFQSRRPNTSFCFLDIRSPGLGDTAMYLCATSSLGQMNTEAFFGQGTRLTVV.

The V gene is TRBV6-5, the J gene TRBJ2-7; D not certain. Trimming removed 9 bases from V and 3 bases from J, with 18 bases in between. The CDR3 has 14 amino acids. Germline lookup yields CDR1 MNHEY and CDR2 SVGAGI. The CDR3 protein is CARSGVLGDYEQYF. CDR3 DNA sequence: TGTGCCAGAAGTGGGGTTCTGGGCGACTACGAGCAGTACTTC.

The chain couples TRBV20-1 to TRBJ2-1; TRBD2 is a possible D gene (5 bases). V lost 3 bases and J 8 bases, leaving 8 bases between the germline ends. Germline lookup yields CDR1 DFQATT and CDR2 SNEGSKA (reference sequence). CDR3 length: 11 amino acids. CDR3 coding DNA: TGCAGTGCTAGTCGTAGCGATGAGCAGTTCTTC. Its translation is CSASRSDEQFF.

The rearrangement joins TRBV14 to TRBJ2-7; 12 bases are shared with TRBD1. Germline-derived CDR1 and CDR2 are SGHDN and FVKESK. V lost 2 bases, J lost 4 bases, and 3 bases stayed unmatched. The CDR3 loop spans 15 amino acids. The CDR3 sequence: CASSQRDRGPYEQYF. The DNA of the CDR3 is TGTGCCAGCAGCCAAAGGGACAGGGGGCCATACGAGCAGTACTTC.

This clone is large in the sample. The gene calls are TRBV27 and TRBJ2-7; 7 bases fit TRBD1. CDR1 is MNHEY, CDR2 SMNVEV, per germline (reference sequence). The CDR3 is 15 amino acids. The J segment lost 5 bases and the V segment lost 3 bases, leaving 10 bases of the junction unmatched. The CDR3 loop is CASSFGSTGVDEQYF. Here the CDR3 DNA reads TGTGCCAGCAGTTTTGGGTCCACAGGGGTCGACGAGCAGTACTTC.

The rearrangement joins TRBV6-1 to TRBJ2-3; perhaps TRBD2 as D (6 bases). Trimming cost V 4 bases and J 6 bases, with 20 bases left between them. Germline lookup yields CDR1 MNHNS and CDR2 SASEGT. There are 16 residues in the CDR3. The CDR3 region is CASSAPPAGLSDTQYF. CDR3 DNA: TGTGCCAGCAGTGCCCCTCCGGCGGGGCTTTCGGATACGCAGTATTTT.

The rearrangement uses TRBV29-1 and TRBJ1-2; D unclear. V lost 1 base and J lost 4, with 10 bases in between. Germline values: CDR1 SQVTM, CDR2 ANQGSEA. CDR3 size: 13 residues. The CDR3 sequence is CSVEGSPIYGYTF. DNA for the CDR3: TGCAGCGTTGAAGGGAGCCCTATCTATGGCTACACCTTC.

The V gene is TRBV5-1, the J gene TRBJ2-5, with D unclear. The V and J ends lost 1 base and 5 bases respectively, with 6 bases between them. There are 12 residues in the CDR3. CDR1 and CDR2 (germline): SGHRS, YFSETQ. Here the CDR3 reads CASSLLLETQYF. The CDR3 DNA reads as TGCGCCAGCAGCTTGCTTCTCGAGACCCAGTACTTC. Looking up the rest from reference TRBV5-1 and TRBJ2-5 gives the full variable domain: KAGVTQTPRYLIKTRGQQVTLSCSPISGHRSVSWYQQTPGQGLQFLFEYFSETQRNKGNFPGRFSGRQFSNSRSEMNVSTLELGDSALYLCASSLLLETQYFGPGTRLLVL.

This clone came up a few times. The chain links TRBV4-2 to TRBJ2-7; D is undetermined. The CDR3 runs 16 residues. V was shortened by 0 bases and J by 2 bases, with 14 bases between the two germline ends. Germline V lookup: CDR1 LGHNA, CDR2 YNFKEQ. The CDR3 region has the DNA TGTGCCAGCAGCCAAGAAGGTGGGCAACCCACCTACGAGCAGTACTTC. It specifies CASSQEGGQPTYEQYF.

This chain uses TRBV5-1 with TRBJ2-1; 9 bases fit TRBD2. Germline CDR1 SGHRS, CDR2 YFSETQ. This CDR3 is 16 amino acids long. The junction had 11 bases not matched to a gene; V was cut back by 4 bases and J by 6 bases. The CDR3 DNA follows: TGCGCCAGCAGCCCCAGCTGGCGGGAGGGCGGCAATGAGCAGTTCTTC. This translates into CASSPSWREGGNEQFF.